This T cell receptor (beta chain) was sequenced for a study of tumor and adjacent non-tumor tissue in lung cancer. Study in general: Stage I to III disease affected 10 men and about five women aged roughly 31 to 80. Each sample yielded approximately 4.2 million productive TCRbeta reads on average. The study's findings and limits: TCR diversity was significantly greater in tumor than normal lung tissue.

With V trimmed by 7 bases and J by 3 bases, 4 bases remained unmatched. The CDR3 is 14 residues long. TCRbeta libraries were built with three rounds of nested PCR, modified from ARM-PCR. From the multiplex PCR reads, TCRdb called clonotypes with MiXCR, one entry per CDR3 protein. The table includes tens of thousands of distinct CDR3 sequences, just over 65% detected once. This clonotype was counted ten times or more. The antigen is not known. This sample's RNA came from whole unsorted tissue. Between August and November 2014, newly diagnosed, chemotherapy-naive lung cancer patients underwent thoracic surgery in China.

Sequenced sample: lung tumor tissue. This clonotype was obtained from a man aged 60-69 years with non-small cell lung cancer. The chain carries TRBV12-3 or TRBV12-4 and TRBJ1-1; 11 nucleotides line up with TRBD1. CDR3 nucleotide sequence: TGTGCCAGCAAGGACAGGGGGCGCGACACTGAAGCTTTCTTT. Protein sequence: CASKDRGRDTEAFF.